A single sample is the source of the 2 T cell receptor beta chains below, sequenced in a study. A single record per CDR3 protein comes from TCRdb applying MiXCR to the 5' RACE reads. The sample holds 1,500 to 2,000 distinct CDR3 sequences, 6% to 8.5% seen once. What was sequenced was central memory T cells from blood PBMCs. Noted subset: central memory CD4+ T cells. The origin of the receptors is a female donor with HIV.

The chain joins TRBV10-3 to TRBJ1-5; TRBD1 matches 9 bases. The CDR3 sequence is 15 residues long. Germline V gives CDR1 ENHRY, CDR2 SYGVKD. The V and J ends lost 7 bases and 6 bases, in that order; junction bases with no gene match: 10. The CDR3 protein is CAIKDDRGFGQPQHF. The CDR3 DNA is TGTGCCATCAAAGACGACAGGGGGTTTGGTCAGCCCCAGCATTTT.

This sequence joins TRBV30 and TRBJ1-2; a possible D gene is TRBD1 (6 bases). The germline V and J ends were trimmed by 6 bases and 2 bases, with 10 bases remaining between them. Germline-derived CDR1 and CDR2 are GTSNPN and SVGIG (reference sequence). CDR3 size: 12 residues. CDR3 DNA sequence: TGTGCCTGCAATACAGGGAACTATGGCTACACCTTC. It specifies CACNTGNYGYTF. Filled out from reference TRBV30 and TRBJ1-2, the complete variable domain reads SQTIHQWPATLVQPVGSPLSLECTVEGTSNPNLYWYRQAAGRGLQLLFYSVGIGQISSEVPQNLSASRPQDRQFILSSKKLLLSDSGFYLCACNTGNYGYTFGSGTRLTVV.